What follows are 8 T cell receptor beta chains derived from one specimen sequenced in a study of blood T cell repertoires in COVID-19 (TCRdb year 2020). Library prep was done by the immunoSEQ multiplex PCR assay. TCRdb holds this immuneACCESS table with in-frame rearrangements only. Some clones are missing; in checked studies, unresolved V genes explain under half, and the rest has no known cause. In this sample the table shows around 93,000 clones, around 79% of which occur a single time. Approximately 10% of the sample is taken by the ten largest. Sequences were obtained from peripheral blood. The receptors were sampled from a woman of 80 years or more with acute or convalescent COVID-19.

This chain links TRBV4-2 with TRBJ2-5; a possible D gene is TRBD2 (5 bases). V was trimmed by 2 bases and J by 4 bases, leaving 8 bases between them. The CDR3 runs to 13 residues. CDR1 is LGHNA and CDR2 is YNFKEQ in the germline V gene. CDR3 nucleotide sequence: TGTGCCAGCAGCCAAAGCGGTACAGAGACCCAGTACTTC. Amino acid sequence: CASSQSGTETQYF.

This clone was detected once. The chain combines TRBV19 with TRBJ1-1; 8 bases fit TRBD1. With V trimmed by 5 bases and J by 2 bases, 13 bases remained unmatched. Per germline, CDR1 LNHDA and CDR2 SQIVND (reference sequence). The CDR3 covers 17 residues. CDR3 nucleotide sequence: TGTGCCAGTAGTCTACGGACAGGGTCCACGGGTAACACTGAAGCTTTCTTT. It is translated as CASSLRTGSTGNTEAFF.

This chain links TRBV15 with TRBJ1-2; D might be TRBD1 (6 bases). Germline V gene data show CDR1 as LNHNV and CDR2 as YYDKDF (reference sequence). V was trimmed by 0 bases and J by 7 bases, leaving 21 bases between them. This CDR3 contains 17 residues. The CDR3 DNA reads TGTGCCACCAGCAGAGATCACGGACAGACGGGCCCCATTGGCTACACCTTC. Its protein product is CATSRDHGQTGPIGYTF. The full variable domain, with the rest looked up from reference TRBV15 and TRBJ1-2, is DAMVIQNPRYQVTQFGKPVTLSCSQTLNHNVMYWYQQKSSQAPKLLFHYYDKDFNNEADTPDNFQSRRPNTSFCFLDIRSPGLGDTAMYLCATSRDHGQTGPIGYTFGSGTRLTVV.

The gene calls are TRBV30 and TRBJ2-5; 8 bases line up with TRBD1. The V segment lost 4 bases and the J segment 5 bases; nucleotides outside the gene matches: 6. The CDR3 totals 13 residues. Germline V gives CDR1 GTSNPN, CDR2 SVGIG (reference sequence). The DNA for the CDR3 is TGTGCCTGGACCCTCAGGGGGCGGGAGACCCAGTACTTC. Its protein is CAWTLRGRETQYF.

This rearrangement joins TRBV30 to TRBJ2-7; TRBD2 agrees at 7 bases. The CDR3 is 13 amino acids. V was pared by 1 base and J by 2 bases, with 2 bases of the junction left unmatched. Germline CDR1 and CDR2: GTSNPN and SVGIG (reference sequence). The CDR3 loop reads CAWSGAGAYEQYF. Written as DNA, the CDR3 is TGTGCCTGGAGTGGTGCGGGGGCCTACGAGCAGTACTTC.

The chain carries TRBV4-1 and TRBJ1-1; TRBD1 matches 7 bases. The germline V gene encodes CDR1 MGHRA and CDR2 YSYEKL. CDR3 length: 16 amino acids. J lost 0 bases, V lost 2 bases, and 6 bases had no gene match. Written as DNA, the CDR3 is TGCGCCAGCAGCCAAACGGGACAGAAAATGAACACTGAAGCTTTCTTT. Protein product: CASSQTGQKMNTEAFF.

The chain uses TRBV6-2 or TRBV6-3 and TRBJ2-5, with D possibly being TRBD2 (6 bases). Germline CDR1 MNHEY, CDR2 SVGEGT. The CDR3 covers 16 residues. Trimming pared 6 bases from V and 2 bases from J, leaving 19 bases between. The CDR3 nucleotides are TGTGCCAGCAGCCCTATCCCGAGGGGAGGACAAGAGACCCAGTACTTC. Residues: CASSPIPRGGQETQYF.

This chain uses TRBV6-5 with TRBJ2-3; 9 nucleotides line up with TRBD1. The V gene's germline CDR1 is MNHEY and CDR2 SVGAGI. After removal of 6 bases from V and 4 bases from J, the junction contained 8 bases not matched to a gene. CDR3 size: 15 residues. CDR3 in DNA: TGTGCCAGCAGACCGGGACAGGGACATGCAGATACGCAGTATTTT. Translated: CASRPGQGHADTQYF.